What follows describes a single TCR beta chain. Antigen unknown. One base away lies a much larger clone, so this may be a sequencing read error. The sample is drawn from a study of T cells in Graves' hyperthyroidism and ophthalmopathy. Whole-study findings and limits: A model of 13 V-J features distinguished ophthalmopathy from stable hyperthyroidism.

TCR beta CDR3 region amplification was performed from RNA transcripts. The TCR CDR3 first-round RT-PCR relied on the HTBI primer set. Each CDR3 protein is one row after TCRdb ran MiXCR on the multiplex PCR reads. Here the sample spans 500,000 to 600,000 distinct CDR3 sequences, 46% being singletons. Germline CDR1 and CDR2: MNHEY and SVGEGT. The CDR3 sequence is 15 residues long. Stable hyperthyroidism: no ophthalmopathy progression over 18 months of follow-up. Reasons for excluding patients were uncontrolled infection, other autoimmune disease, pregnancy or lactation. Clinicians diagnosed patients from clinical symptoms, serum thyroxine and TRAb, thyroid ultrasound and orbital computed tomography.

This clonotype was obtained from a young woman with Graves' hyperthyroidism. J is TRBJ1-2 and V is TRBV6-2 or TRBV6-3; D is ambiguous. Sequencing used peripheral blood or thyroid tissue (not recorded which). The CDR3 is CVSSYRERRFYGYTF. CDR3 nucleotides: TGTGTCAGCAGTTATCGGGAACGGCGCTTCTATGGCTACACCTTC.